The T cell receptor (beta chain) under discussion was sequenced for a study of response to subunit inactivated influenza vaccine. A note on this clonotype: The antigen is not known.

TCRdb redid the calling of the RT-PCR reads with MiXCR, one entry per CDR3 protein. The table includes 490,000 or so distinct CDR3 sequences, under 9% detected once. Whole-study findings and limits: With each seasonal influenza vaccination, the authors suggested, few new T cells are recruited.

After removal of 0 bases from V and 4 bases from J, the junction contained 6 bases not matched to a gene. From germline, CDR1 is SGHRS and CDR2 YFSETQ. The CDR3 covers 15 residues. The receptor's source is a man between 50 and 70 years old who received an inactivated influenza vaccine. The chain joins TRBV5-1 to TRBJ1-1, with TRBD1 identical over 7 bases. Specimen: PBMCs from blood, collected less than 25 months after vaccination. The CDR3 coding sequence is TGCGCCAGCAGCTTGGAGCGACAGGGAGGCACTGAAGCTTTCTTT. Its protein product is CASSLERQGGTEAFF.